This TCR beta chain came from a study of cytomegalovirus exposure and HLA in healthy donors. Overall study context: A later analysis reported the same platform for the roughly 110 validation repertoires and the 650 to 750 first-cohort repertoires.

Assay used: immunoSEQ multiplex PCR; TCRdb lists only in-frame clones, some missing. Seen here are approximately 98,000 clones, around 82% observed once, and the top ten hold more than 2.5%. Notes on the study in general: Most TCR sequences proved rare, with some public TCRs found in many donors.

An approximately 130-subject validation cohort, separate from the roughly 700-subject first cohort, supplied the donors. In this sample, this clone turned up once. The antigen is not known. From germline, CDR1 is SNHLY and CDR2 FYNNEI. Trimming cost V 6 bases and J 0 bases, with 17 bases left between them. The CDR3 consists of 16 residues. The genes are TRBV2 and TRBJ2-5, with TRBD2 as a possible D gene (5 bases). Sequenced input: PBMCs. The origin of this receptor is a woman younger than 30 in good health and CMV-seronegative. CDR3 residues: CASRYGHSGYQETQYF. The CDR3 nucleotides read TGTGCCAGCAGATACGGGCACTCGGGGTACCAAGAGACCCAGTACTTC.